Listed here is a single TCR beta chain. Other DNA sequences in this sample translate to the same CDR3. This record comes from a study of PD-1 blockade in mismatch repair-deficient tumors. CDR1 SQVTM and CDR2 ANQGSEA come from the germline V gene. V was shortened by 3 bases and J by 7 bases, with 13 bases between the two germline ends. The CDR3 runs to 12 residues. Measured with immunoSEQ multiplex PCR; TCRdb has only the in-frame clones, and not every one. The sample holds approximately 100,000 clones; 82% are singletons and the top ten take 6.3%. The clonotype originates from an adult with mismatch repair-deficient cancer. Sequenced here: peripheral blood, sampled approximately 35 weeks after starting pembrolizumab. This chain connects TRBV29-1 to TRBJ2-7, with D tentatively TRBD1 (6 bases). CDR3 amino acids: CSVEAGAGEQYF. The DNA for the CDR3 is TGCAGCGTTGAGGCAGGGGCCGGGGAGCAGTACTTC.